The 4 T cell receptor beta chains given below trace back to one sample, sequenced in a study of beta chain features in type 1 diabetes. Sequenced material consisted of expressed TCRB transcripts (all of the isolated RNA was reverse transcribed). Assay used: immunoSEQ multiplex PCR; TCRdb lists only in-frame clones, some missing. In the table there are hundreds of thousands of clones, around a sixth of which are singletons. Sequencing input: naive CD4+ T cells from blood. These receptors all come from a man between 18 and 35 years old in good health.

The gene calls are TRBV11-1 and TRBJ1-2; tentative D call: TRBD1 (5 bases). The CDR3 loop spans 14 amino acids. V dropped 5 bases and J dropped 4 bases, with 14 bases sitting between them. CDR1 and CDR2 (germline): SGHAT, FQDESV (reference sequence). The CDR3 nucleotides read TGTGCCAGCAGCCCACGGCGGAGGGGCTATGGCTACACCTTC. The encoded protein is CASSPRRRGYGYTF. Using reference TRBV11-1 and TRBJ1-2 for the parts outside the CDR3, the full variable domain is EAEVAQSPRYKITEKSQAVAFWCDPISGHATLYWYRQILGQGPELLVQFQDESVVDDSQLPKDRFSAERLKGVDSTLKIQPAELGDSAMYLCASSPRRRGYGYTFGSGTRLTVV.

Only a few counts were recorded for this clone. The genes are TRBV11-3 and TRBJ2-7, with 7 bases that match TRBD1. The CDR3 sequence is 13 residues long. The J segment lost 7 bases and the V segment lost 6 bases, leaving 9 bases of the junction unmatched. The germline CDR1 and CDR2 sequences are SGHNT and YENEEA. As DNA, the CDR3 is TGTGCCAGCAGATCGACAGGGACGCGAGAGCAGTACTTC. It translates to CASRSTGTREQYF.

The V and J genes are TRBV6-5 and TRBJ2-2; no definite D call. Trimming removed 0 bases from V and 4 bases from J, with 12 bases in between. CDR1 MNHEY and CDR2 SVGAGI come from the germline V gene. This CDR3 contains 16 residues. Here the CDR3 DNA reads TGTGCCAGCAGTTACTCGGCCCGGGTGGGCACCGGGGAGCTGTTTTTT. Protein: CASSYSARVGTGELFF.

This clone came up a few times. J is TRBJ1-4 and V is TRBV4-1; D is undetermined. The ends were cut back, 3 bases at V and 0 bases at J, with 8 bases in the middle. Germline lookup yields CDR1 MGHRA and CDR2 YSYEKL. The CDR3 covers 15 residues. The CDR3 is CASSQRGTTNEKLFF. The DNA for the CDR3 is TGCGCCAGCAGCCAGCGCGGCACAACTAATGAAAAACTGTTTTTT.